Presented here are 6 T cell receptor beta chains from one specimen sequenced in a study of T cells after posttransplantation cyclophosphamide. Profiling relied on immunoSEQ multiplex PCR, and the TCRdb table lists in-frame clones only, not all of them. The data show 15,000 to 20,000 clones, roughly 80% seen once. Busulfan-fludarabine conditioning, marrow transplant, and cyclophosphamide on days +3 and +4 were administered. This specimen consisted of CD8+ T cells sorted from PBMCs, obtained 1903 days after a stem cell transplant with posttransplant cyclophosphamide. Receptors were obtained from a female patient in her 40s who received an allogeneic stem cell transplant from a related donor, was CMV-positive, and had no GVHD. Some T cells may possibly be graft donor cells.

This clone occurred a few times. The V gene is TRBV27, the J gene TRBJ2-1; 7 bases are shared with TRBD1. Trimming cost V 2 bases and J 0 bases; bases outside gene matches: 1. This CDR3 contains 15 residues. Germline loops: CDR1 MNHEY, CDR2 SMNVEV (reference sequence). CDR3 sequence reads: CASSLGTASYNEQFF. The CDR3 DNA sequence: TGTGCCAGCAGTTTAGGGACAGCCTCCTACAATGAGCAGTTCTTC.

Only a few counts were recorded for this clone. V usage is TRBV4-2 and J usage is TRBJ1-5; 9 bases agree with TRBD1. The CDR3 runs to 14 residues. Germline CDR1 LGHNA, CDR2 YNFKEQ. V shed 3 bases and J 7 bases; nucleotides not matched to a gene: 4. Written as DNA, the CDR3 is TGTGCCAGCAGCCAGGGGACAGGGAGGCAGCCCCAGCATTTT. Its translation is CASSQGTGRQPQHF.

This clone has only one observation. The rearrangement joins TRBV7-9 to TRBJ2-1, with 10 bases lining up with TRBD2. The CDR3 has 16 residues. The trim removed 1 base at V and 2 bases at J, leaving 2 bases unmatched. Germline V CDR1 and CDR2: SEHNR, FQNEAQ (reference sequence). The CDR3 bases are TGTGCCAGCAGCTTAGTACTAGCGGGGCCCTACAATGAGCAGTTCTTC. Translating gives CASSLVLAGPYNEQFF.

The rearrangement links TRBV10-3 to TRBJ2-1, with 9 bases that match TRBD2. This CDR3 is built from 18 residues. Germline V gene data show CDR1 as ENHRY and CDR2 as SYGVKD. V was pared by 0 bases and J by 7 bases, with 13 bases of the junction left unmatched. DNA of the CDR3: TGTGCCATCAGTGAGTCGCTCTGGCGGGGGGGGGCCGCTAATGAGCAGTTCTTC. It yields the protein CAISESLWRGGAANEQFF.

This chain joins TRBV6-5 and TRBJ2-1; 10 bases match TRBD2. Germline-derived CDR1 and CDR2 are MNHEY and SVGAGI. Trimming removed 2 bases from V and 5 bases from J; junction bases left unmatched: 6. The CDR3 has 16 amino acids. CDR3 bases: TGTGCCAGCAGTTACCGAGCGGGGGGGCAGAACAATGAGCAGTTCTTC. Its translation: CASSYRAGGQNNEQFF.

The J gene is TRBJ2-6, the V gene TRBV10-3, with TRBD1 identical over 7 bases. Germline V CDR1 and CDR2: ENHRY, SYGVKD. The CDR3 runs 18 residues. Losses at the gene ends were 3 bases for V and 0 bases for J; bases not matched to a gene: 8. The chain's CDR3 is CAISDFGTVRSGANVLTF. CDR3 in DNA: TGTGCCATCAGTGATTTCGGGACAGTCCGCTCTGGGGCCAACGTCCTGACTTTC.